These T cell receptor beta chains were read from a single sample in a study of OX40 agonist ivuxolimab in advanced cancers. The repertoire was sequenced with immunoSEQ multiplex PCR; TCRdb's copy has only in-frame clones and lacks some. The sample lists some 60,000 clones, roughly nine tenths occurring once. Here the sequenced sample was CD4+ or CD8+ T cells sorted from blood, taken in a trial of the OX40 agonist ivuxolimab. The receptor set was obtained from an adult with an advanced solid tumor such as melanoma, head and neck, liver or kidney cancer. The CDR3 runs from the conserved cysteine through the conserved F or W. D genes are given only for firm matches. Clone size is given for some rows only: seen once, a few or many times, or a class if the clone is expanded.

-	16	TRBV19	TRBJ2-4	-	CASSPRTGQRGFVQYF	TGTGCCAGTAGTCCAAGGACCGGGCAACGGGGATTCGTTCAGTACTTC
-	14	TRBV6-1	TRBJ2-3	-	CASKELAETDTQYF	TGTGCCAGCAAGGAACTAGCCGAAACAGATACGCAGTATTTT
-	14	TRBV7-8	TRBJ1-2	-	CASSLDRGGYGYTF	TGTGCCAGCAGCTTAGATCGGGGGGGCTATGGCTACACCTTC
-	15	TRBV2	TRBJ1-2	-	CASRANIWGFYGYTF	TGTGCCAGCAGAGCGAACATATGGGGGTTCTATGGCTACACCTTC
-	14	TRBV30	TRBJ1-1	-	CAWSVFRVKPEAFF	TGTGCCTGGAGTGTGTTTCGGGTTAAACCCGAAGCTTTCTTT
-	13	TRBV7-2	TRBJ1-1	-	CASSFDSYTEAFF	TGTGCCAGCAGCTTCGACTCTTACACTGAAGCTTTCTTT
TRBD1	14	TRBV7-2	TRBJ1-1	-	CASSSVQGQGDAFF	TGTGCCAGCAGCTCGGTGCAGGGACAGGGAGATGCTTTCTTT
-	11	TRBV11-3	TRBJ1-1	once	CASSLKAEAFF	TGTGCCAGCAGCTTAAAGGCTGAAGCTTTCTTT
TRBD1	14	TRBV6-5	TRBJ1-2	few	CASSLLDRVGGYTF	TGTGCCAGCAGTTTGCTGGACAGGGTCGGTGGCTACACCTTC
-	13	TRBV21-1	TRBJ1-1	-	CATPPGLNTEAFF	TGTGCCACACCACCGGGATTGAACACTGAAGCTTTCTTT
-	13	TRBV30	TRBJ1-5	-	CAWSGWEGQPQHF	TGTGCCTGGAGCGGTTGGGAAGGGCAGCCCCAGCATTTT
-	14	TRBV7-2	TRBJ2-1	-	CASTHRGGVHEQFF	TGTGCCAGCACACACAGGGGAGGTGTCCATGAGCAGTTCTTC
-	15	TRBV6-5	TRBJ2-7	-	CASRVTEGGVYEQYF	TGTGCCAGCAGGGTGACCGAAGGAGGGGTTTACGAGCAGTACTTC
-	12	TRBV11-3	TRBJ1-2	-	CASSLVRNGYTF	TGTGCCAGCAGCCTAGTCCGGAATGGCTACACCTTC
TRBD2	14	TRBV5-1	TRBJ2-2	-	CASSLERGGGELFF	TGCGCCAGCAGCTTGGAGCGGGGTGGCGGGGAGCTGTTTTTT
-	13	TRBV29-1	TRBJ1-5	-	CSVAWSSNQPQHF	TGCAGCGTTGCTTGGAGCAGCAATCAGCCCCAGCATTTT
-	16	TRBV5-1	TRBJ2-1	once	CASSLAAGVAIDEQFF	TGCGCCAGCAGCTTGGCCGCAGGGGTGGCGATTGATGAGCAGTTCTTC
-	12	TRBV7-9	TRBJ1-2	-	CASKTANYGYTF	TGTGCCAGCAAGACCGCTAACTATGGCTACACCTTC
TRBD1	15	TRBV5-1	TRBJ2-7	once	CASSFGQGSVREQYF	TGCGCCAGCAGCTTCGGACAGGGATCAGTCAGGGAGCAGTACTTC
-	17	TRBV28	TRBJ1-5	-	CASIRDPGAWSNQPQHF	TGTGCCAGCATTCGAGATCCAGGGGCGTGGAGCAATCAGCCCCAGCATTTT
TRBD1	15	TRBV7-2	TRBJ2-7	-	CASSPRPQGTYEQYF	TGTGCCAGCAGCCCTAGACCACAGGGGACCTACGAGCAGTACTTC
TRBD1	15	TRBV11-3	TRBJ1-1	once	CASSLGPGQGSEAFF	TGTGCCAGCAGCTTAGGCCCCGGACAGGGATCTGAAGCTTTCTTT
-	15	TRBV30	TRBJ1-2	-	CAWSNQGTQFYGYTF	TGTGCCTGGAGTAATCAAGGAACCCAGTTCTATGGCTACACCTTC
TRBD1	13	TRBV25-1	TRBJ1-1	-	CAISPAGTGKAFF	TGTGCCATTTCCCCGGCCGGGACAGGGAAAGCTTTCTTT
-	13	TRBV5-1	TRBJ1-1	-	CASSYQGTTEAFF	TGCGCCAGCAGCTATCAGGGGACCACTGAAGCTTTCTTT
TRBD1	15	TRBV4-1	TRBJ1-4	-	CASSQTGTGMVKLFF	TGCGCCAGCAGCCAGACCGGGACAGGGATGGTGAAACTGTTTTTT
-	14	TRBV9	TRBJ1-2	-	CASSVDGGSYGYTF	TGTGCCAGCAGCGTAGATGGGGGCTCCTATGGCTACACCTTC
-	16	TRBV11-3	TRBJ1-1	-	CASSRVDFDPNTEAFF	TGTGCCAGCAGCCGTGTGGACTTCGACCCGAACACTGAAGCTTTCTTT
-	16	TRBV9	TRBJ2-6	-	CASSGNRYAGANVLTF	TGTGCCAGCAGCGGCAACCGGTACGCTGGGGCCAACGTCCTGACTTTC
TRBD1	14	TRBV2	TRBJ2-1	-	CASSRDRGLDEQFF	TGTGCCAGCAGCAGGGACAGGGGGCTCGATGAGCAGTTCTTC
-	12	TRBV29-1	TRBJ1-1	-	CSVRGADTEAFF	TGCAGCGTTAGGGGGGCGGACACTGAAGCTTTCTTT
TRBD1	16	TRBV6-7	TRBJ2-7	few	CASSYSVGTAHYEQYF	TGTGCCAGCAGTTACTCGGTGGGGACAGCTCACTACGAGCAGTACTTC
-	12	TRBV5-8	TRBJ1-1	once	CASELPNTEAFF	TGTGCCAGCGAGCTTCCGAACACTGAAGCTTTCTTT
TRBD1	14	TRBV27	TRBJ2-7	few	CASSQRQGSYEQYF	TGTGCCAGCAGTCAACGACAGGGCTCCTACGAGCAGTACTTC
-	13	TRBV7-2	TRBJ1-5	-	CASSFAFNQPQHF	TGTGCCAGCAGCTTTGCCTTTAATCAGCCCCAGCATTTT
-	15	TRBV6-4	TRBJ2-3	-	CASSAGAKPTDTQYF	TGTGCCAGCAGTGCCGGGGCGAAGCCCACAGATACGCAGTATTTT
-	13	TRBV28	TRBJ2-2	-	CASSLGYTGELFF	TGTGCCAGCAGTTTGGGGTACACCGGGGAGCTGTTTTTT
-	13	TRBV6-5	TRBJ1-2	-	CASSTRRIYGYTF	TGTGCCAGCAGTACGAGACGGATCTATGGCTACACCTTC
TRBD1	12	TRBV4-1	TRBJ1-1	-	CASSQGQLEAFF	TGCGCCAGCAGCCAGGGACAGCTTGAAGCTTTCTTT
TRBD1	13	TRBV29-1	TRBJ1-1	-	CSVADRGDTEAFF	TGCAGCGTCGCCGACAGGGGGGACACTGAAGCTTTCTTT
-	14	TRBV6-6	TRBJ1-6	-	CASHLGTVDSPLHF	TGTGCCAGCCACCTCGGGACTGTAGATTCACCCCTCCACTTT
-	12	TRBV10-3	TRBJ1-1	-	CAISESLEEAFF	TGTGCCATCAGTGAGTCGTTGGAGGAAGCTTTCTTT
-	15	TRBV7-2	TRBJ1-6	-	CASSQLDALASPLHF	TGTGCCAGCAGCCAACTGGACGCACTCGCTTCACCCCTCCACTTT
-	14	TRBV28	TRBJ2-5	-	CASSFGGKEETQYF	TGTGCCAGCAGTTTTGGGGGCAAGGAAGAGACCCAGTACTTC
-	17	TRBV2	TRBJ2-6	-	CASTPGRLSSGANVLTF	TGTGCCAGCACCCCGGGACGACTGAGCTCTGGGGCCAACGTCCTGACTTTC
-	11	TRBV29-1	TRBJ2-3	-	CSADYGPLQYF	TGCAGCGCCGATTACGGACCCTTGCAGTATTTT
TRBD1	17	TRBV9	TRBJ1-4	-	CASSVRPDRRGNEKLFF	TGTGCCAGCAGCGTACGACCGGACAGGCGAGGGAATGAAAAACTGTTTTTT
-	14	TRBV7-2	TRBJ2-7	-	CASSLGPAFYEQYF	TGTGCCAGCAGCTTAGGACCGGCCTTCTACGAGCAGTACTTC
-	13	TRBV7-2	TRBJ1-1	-	CASSSQMNTEAFF	TGTGCCAGCAGCTCCCAAATGAACACTGAAGCTTTCTTT
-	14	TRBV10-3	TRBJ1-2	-	CAISEVAEYYGYTF	TGTGCCATCAGTGAGGTTGCGGAATACTATGGCTACACCTTC